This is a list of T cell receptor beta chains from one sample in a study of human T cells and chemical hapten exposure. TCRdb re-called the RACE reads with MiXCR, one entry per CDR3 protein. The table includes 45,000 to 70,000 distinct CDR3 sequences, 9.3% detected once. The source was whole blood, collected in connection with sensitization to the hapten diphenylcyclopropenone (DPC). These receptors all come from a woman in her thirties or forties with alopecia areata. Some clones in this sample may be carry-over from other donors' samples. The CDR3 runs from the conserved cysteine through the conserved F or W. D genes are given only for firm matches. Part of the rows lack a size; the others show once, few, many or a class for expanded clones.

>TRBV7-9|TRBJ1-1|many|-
TGTGCCAGCAGCTTTATGAACACTGAAGCTTTCTTT
CASSFMNTEAFF
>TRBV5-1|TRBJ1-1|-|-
TGCGCCAGCAGCTTAGAACAGCGGAACACTGAAGCTTTCTTT
CASSLEQRNTEAFF
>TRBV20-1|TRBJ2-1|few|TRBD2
TGCAGTGCTAGTTATGGGGCTAGCGGGGAAGGCAATGAGCAGTTCTTC
CSASYGASGEGNEQFF
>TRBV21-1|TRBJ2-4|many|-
TGTGCCAGCAGCAAAGGGGCCATAAACATTCAGTACTTC
CASSKGAINIQYF
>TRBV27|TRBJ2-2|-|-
TGTGCCAGCAGTCCCGTACTAGGAAACACCGGGGAGCTGTTTTTT
CASSPVLGNTGELFF
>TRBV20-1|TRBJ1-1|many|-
TGCAGTGCTAGCCCGGGGGGTAGGGCTGAAGCTTTCTTT
CSASPGGRAEAFF
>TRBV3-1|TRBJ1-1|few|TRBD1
TGTGCCAGCGTAGGACAGGGAGAAGCTTTCTTT
CASVGQGEAFF
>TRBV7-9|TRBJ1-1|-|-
TGTGCCAGCAGCCCCTGGTCTGAAGCTTTCTTT
CASSPWSEAFF
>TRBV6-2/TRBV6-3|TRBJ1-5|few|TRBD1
TGTGCCAGCAGTTACTCATCCGGGACAGGGGTTTTTATGGGCAATCAGCCCCAGCATTTT
CASSYSSGTGVFMGNQPQHF
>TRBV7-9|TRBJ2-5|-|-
TGTGCCAGCAGCTTAGTTGGTAGAGAGACCCAGTACTTC
CASSLVGRETQYF
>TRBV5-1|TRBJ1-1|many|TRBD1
TGCGCCAGCAGCACGGGACAGGGAAGAACTGAAGCTTTCTTT
CASSTGQGRTEAFF
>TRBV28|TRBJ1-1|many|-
TGTGCCAGCAGTCTGACAGGAGTGAACACTGAAGCTTTCTTT
CASSLTGVNTEAFF